Below, one T cell receptor beta chain is given with its context. The antigen is unknown. The data were produced by immunoSEQ multiplex PCR, yet TCRdb's version contains in-frame clones alone and is incomplete. The sample has about 110,000 clones; roughly 87% are singletons. This specimen belongs to a study of graft-versus-host responses after intestinal transplantation. The overall study: Recipients got multivisceral, liver-intestinal, or isolated intestinal transplants. Among the recipients, all got anti-thymocyte globulin induction and then tacrolimus and steroids for around 3 years.

Findings and limits, study-wide: Within the allografts of patients who had graft-donor T cell macrochimerism, graft-versus-host to host-versus-graft clonal ratios were high. Among recipient marrow samples, GvH clones were found; some appeared first in ileum or blood.

The ends lost 3 bases at V and 3 bases at J; junction bases unmatched: 3. The CDR3 extends over 16 amino acids. Germline V lookup: CDR1 LGHNT, CDR2 FRNRAP. The specimen was unstimulated CD4+ T cells sorted from spleen or lymph node cells, collected before transplant. The chain joins TRBV12-5 to TRBJ2-1; TRBD2 matches at 12 bases. The sequence was collected from a human donor who was the organ donor for an intestinal transplant. The CDR3 loop reads CASGLVLAGGYNEQFF. CDR3 coding DNA: TGTGCTAGTGGTTTAGTACTAGCGGGGGGCTACAATGAGCAGTTCTTC. The whole variable domain, remainder taken from reference TRBV12-5 and TRBJ2-1, is DARVTQTPRHKVTEMGQEVTMRCQPILGHNTVFWYRQTMMQGLELLAYFRNRAPLDDSGMPKDRFSAEMPDATLATLKIQPSEPRDSAVYFCASGLVLAGGYNEQFFGPGTRLTVL.